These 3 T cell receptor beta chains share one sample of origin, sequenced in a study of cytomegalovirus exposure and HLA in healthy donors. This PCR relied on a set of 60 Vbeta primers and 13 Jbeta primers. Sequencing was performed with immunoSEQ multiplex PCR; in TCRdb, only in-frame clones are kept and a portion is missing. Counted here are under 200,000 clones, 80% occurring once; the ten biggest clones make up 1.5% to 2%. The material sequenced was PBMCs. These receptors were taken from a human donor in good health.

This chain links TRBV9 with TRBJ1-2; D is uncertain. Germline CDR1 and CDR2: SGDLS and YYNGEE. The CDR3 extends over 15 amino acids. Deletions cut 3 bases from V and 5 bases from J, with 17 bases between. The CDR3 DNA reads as TGTGCCAGCAGCGCGACCCCTTCCAGGCAGTATGGCTACACCTTC. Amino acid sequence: CASSATPSRQYGYTF.

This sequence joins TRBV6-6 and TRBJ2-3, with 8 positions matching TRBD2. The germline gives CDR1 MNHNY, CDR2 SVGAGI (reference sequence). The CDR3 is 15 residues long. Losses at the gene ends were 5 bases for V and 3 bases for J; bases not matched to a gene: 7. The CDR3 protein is CASSRLAGTTDTQYF. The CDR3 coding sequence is TGTGCCAGCAGTCGCTTAGCGGGGACAACAGATACGCAGTATTTT.

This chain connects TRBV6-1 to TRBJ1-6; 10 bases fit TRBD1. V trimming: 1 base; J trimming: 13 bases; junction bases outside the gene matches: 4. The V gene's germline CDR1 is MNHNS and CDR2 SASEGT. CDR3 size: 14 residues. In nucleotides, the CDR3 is TGTGCCAGCAGTGAAGGACAGGGGGCTACGCCCCTCCACTTT. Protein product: CASSEGQGATPLHF.